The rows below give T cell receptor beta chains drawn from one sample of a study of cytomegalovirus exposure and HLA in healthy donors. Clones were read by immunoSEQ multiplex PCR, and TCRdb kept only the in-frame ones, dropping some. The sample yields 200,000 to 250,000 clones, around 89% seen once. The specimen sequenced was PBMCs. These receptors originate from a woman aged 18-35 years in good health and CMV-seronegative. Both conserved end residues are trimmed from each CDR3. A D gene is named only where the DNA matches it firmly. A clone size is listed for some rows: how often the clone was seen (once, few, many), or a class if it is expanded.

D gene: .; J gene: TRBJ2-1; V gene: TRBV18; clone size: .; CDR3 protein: ASTVGLLHNEQF
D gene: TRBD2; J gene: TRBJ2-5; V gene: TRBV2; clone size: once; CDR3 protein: ASTPRGILAGVRETQY
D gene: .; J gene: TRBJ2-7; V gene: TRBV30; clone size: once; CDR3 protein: AWTGTVGGYEQY
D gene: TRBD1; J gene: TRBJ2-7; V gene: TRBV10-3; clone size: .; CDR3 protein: AISETAPGQGYEQY
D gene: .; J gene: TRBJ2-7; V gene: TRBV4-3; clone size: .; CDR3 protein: ASSQGTTRSGYEQY
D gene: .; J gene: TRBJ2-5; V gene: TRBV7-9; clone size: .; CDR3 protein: ASSSEVFQETQY
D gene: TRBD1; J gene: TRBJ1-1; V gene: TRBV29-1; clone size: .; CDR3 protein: SVDPGGTEAF
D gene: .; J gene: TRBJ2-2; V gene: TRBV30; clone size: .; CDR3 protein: ALDTEGELF
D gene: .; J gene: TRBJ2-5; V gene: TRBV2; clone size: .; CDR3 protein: ASSVQSETQY
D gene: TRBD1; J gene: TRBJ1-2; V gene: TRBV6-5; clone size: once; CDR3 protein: ASSYSGQGAGYT
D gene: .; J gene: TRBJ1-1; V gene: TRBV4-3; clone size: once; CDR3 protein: ASSQDGSRTEAF
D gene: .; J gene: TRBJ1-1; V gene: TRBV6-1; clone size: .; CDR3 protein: ASRTGSWNTEAF
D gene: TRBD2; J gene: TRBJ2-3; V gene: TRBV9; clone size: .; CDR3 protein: ASSVGTSGRTDTQY
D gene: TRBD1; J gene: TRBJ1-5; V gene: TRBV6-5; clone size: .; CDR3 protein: ASSYSGQGSNQPQH
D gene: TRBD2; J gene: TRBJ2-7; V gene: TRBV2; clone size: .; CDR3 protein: ASSEARGSSYEQY
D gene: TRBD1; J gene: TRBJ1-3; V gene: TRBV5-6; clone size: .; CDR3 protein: ASARDREDSGNTIY
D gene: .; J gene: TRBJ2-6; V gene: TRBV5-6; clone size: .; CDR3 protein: ASSLGGSGANVLT
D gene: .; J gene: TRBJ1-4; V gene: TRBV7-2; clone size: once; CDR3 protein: ASSSVRADEKLF
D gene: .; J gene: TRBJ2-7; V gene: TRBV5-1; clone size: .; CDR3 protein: ASSSGRSPYEQY
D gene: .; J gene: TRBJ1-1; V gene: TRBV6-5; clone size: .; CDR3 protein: ASRSTGNTEAF
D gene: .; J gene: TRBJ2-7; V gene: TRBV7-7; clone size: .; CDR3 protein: ASSPGTPPLYEQY
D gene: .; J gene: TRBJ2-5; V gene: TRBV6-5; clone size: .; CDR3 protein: ASSLTGLRETQY
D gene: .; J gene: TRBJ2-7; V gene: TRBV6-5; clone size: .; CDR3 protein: ASSYSMGPNTYEQY
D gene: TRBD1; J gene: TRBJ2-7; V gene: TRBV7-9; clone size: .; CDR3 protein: ASSSRTGWPYEQY
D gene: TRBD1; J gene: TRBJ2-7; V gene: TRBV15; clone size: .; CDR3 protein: ATSRDRGPHYEQY
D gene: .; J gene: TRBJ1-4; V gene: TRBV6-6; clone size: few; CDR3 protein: ASSASGSGGEKLF
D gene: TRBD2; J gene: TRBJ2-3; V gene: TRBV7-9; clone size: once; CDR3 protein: ASSLFSGGFTDTQY